The 12 T cell receptor beta chains below were found in one sample sequenced in a study of T cells expressing NK-cell markers. From its re-call of the 5' RACE reads, TCRdb lists each CDR3 protein once, without DNA. The table counts around 550,000 distinct CDR3 sequences; 3% to 4.5% lies in the top ten. The sample was blood T cells: a sorted CD56 or NKG2C T cell subset, CD4+ or CD8+ T cells, or bulk PBMC T cells (not recorded which). The receptors come from a man in his late teens or twenties in good health.

V is TRBV20-1 and J is TRBJ2-7; TCRdb selects TRBD2, and the lack of DNA leaves this call unchecked. The CDR3 has 16 amino acids. In germline, CDR1 is DFQATT, CDR2 SNEGSKA (reference sequence). CDR3 in amino acids: CSAGLAGGPLIDEQYF.

The V and J genes are TRBV12-3 or TRBV12-4 and TRBJ2-1; TCRdb indicates TRBD2, and absent DNA this call remains unverified. The length of the CDR3 is 13 residues. The CDR3 loop is CASSFVEGGEQFF.

V usage is TRBV29-1 and J usage is TRBJ2-3. Germline V gene sequence: CDR1 SQVTM, CDR2 ANQGSEA. The CDR3 is 13 amino acids. CDR3 sequence: CSVVLIEYFTQYF.

The V and J genes are TRBV11-2 and TRBJ1-2. CDR3 length: 13 amino acids. Germline V gene sequence: CDR1 SGHAT, CDR2 FQNNGV. The CDR3 here is CASSLGREGGYTF.

The chain has TRBV29-1 and TRBJ2-1; TCRdb selects TRBD2, and the lack of DNA leaves this call unchecked. The CDR3 spans 12 residues. Germline values: CDR1 SQVTM, CDR2 ANQGSEA. The CDR3 protein is CSVEGLAGAQFF.

The chain is built from TRBV29-1 and TRBJ2-7; TCRdb's D gene call, TRBD2, goes unchecked for lack of DNA. Germline V CDR1 and CDR2: SQVTM, ANQGSEA. This CDR3 has 12 residues. The CDR3 is CSVEDRLAEQYF.

The chain couples TRBV3-1 to TRBJ2-3; TCRdb proposes TRBD1, but this gene call is untestable without DNA. CDR3 length: 16 residues. The germline gives CDR1 LGHDT, CDR2 YNNKEL (reference sequence). The CDR3: CASSQDAPGRRDTQYF.

The genes are TRBV11-1 and TRBJ2-5; TCRdb outputs TRBD1, but without DNA this stays unchecked. The CDR3 loop spans 13 amino acids. Per germline, CDR1 SGHAT and CDR2 FQDESV (reference sequence). CDR3: CASSPRDGVAQYF.

This chain uses TRBV5-5 with TRBJ2-2; TCRdb lists TRBD1, though no DNA is available to test this call. CDR1 is SGHKS and CDR2 is YYEKEE in the germline V gene (reference sequence). The CDR3 sequence is 16 residues long. CDR3 protein: CASSSTGDRNTGELFF.

V and J are TRBV7-3 and TRBJ2-1; TCRdb designates TRBD2, a call that cannot be tested without DNA. This CDR3 spans 13 amino acids. The germline V gene encodes CDR1 SGHTA and CDR2 FQGTGA. CDR3 region: CASSPRDGGRQFF.

The V and J genes are TRBV29-1 and TRBJ2-2. Per germline, CDR1 SQVTM and CDR2 ANQGSEA. CDR3 length: 13 residues. CDR3 in amino acids: CSVEGQLTGELFF.

The rearrangement uses TRBV7-2 and TRBJ2-2. The length of the CDR3 is 17 residues. CDR1 and CDR2 from the germline V gene are SGHTA and FQGNSA. CDR3 residues: CASSGRAWPGGPGELFF.